The subject of this entry is one TCR beta chain. The antigen is unknown. The record originates from a study of beta chain features in type 1 diabetes. The germline V gene encodes CDR1 SEHNR and CDR2 FQNEAQ (reference sequence). V dropped 5 bases and J dropped 4 bases, with 14 bases sitting between them. The CDR3 runs 15 residues. Study-wide results and limits: Patients and controls would be equally affected if PCR favored shorter templates. The study found that naive, central memory and Treg TCRB repertoires appeared more similar in patients than in healthy donors. Type 1 diabetes patients had fewer VDJ junction insertions and more deletions.

All of the isolated RNA was reverse transcribed, so expressed TCRB transcripts were sequenced. The protocol was immunoSEQ multiplex PCR, while the TCRdb copy is restricted to in-frame clones and leaves out a portion. The table includes tens of thousands of clones, roughly 49% detected once. Sorting of CD4+ naive, central memory, regulatory and stem cell-like memory cells was performed via CD45RO/CCR7/CD25/CD127/CD95/CD27. The TCR was taken from a woman aged 18 to 35 in good health. Sequences were obtained from Tregs from blood. The J gene is TRBJ1-4, the V gene TRBV7-9; D possibly corresponds to TRBD1 (5 bases). This CDR3 is CASSPDRGSNEKLFF. CDR3 coding DNA: TGTGCCAGCAGCCCGGACCGGGGGAGTAATGAAAAACTGTTTTTT.